This T cell receptor beta chain was identified in a study of blood T cell repertoires in COVID-19. Germline CDR1 and CDR2: LGHNA and YSLEER. V was clipped by 0 bases and J by 5 bases; unmatched bases: 5. CDR3 length: 15 residues. The method was immunoSEQ multiplex PCR; TCRdb's version includes in-frame clones alone and lacks a portion of them. The profile covers 180,000 or so clones, with 75% to 80% appearing a single time and roughly 8.6% taken by the ten largest. This clone came up once. The sequenced sample was peripheral blood. The receptor was isolated from a woman aged 45-60 years with active or convalescent COVID-19. V is TRBV4-3 and J is TRBJ2-3, with TRBD2 matching over 7 bases. In DNA form, the CDR3 reads TGCGCCAGCAGCCAAGATGCGGGAGAGCGAGATACGCAGTATTTT. It is translated as CASSQDAGERDTQYF.